Listed below are T cell receptor beta chains from one sample, sequenced in a study of shared clonotypes between healthy human individuals. Assay: immunoSEQ multiplex PCR; the TCRdb copy retains only in-frame clones and omits some. The sample has about 2.1 million clones, 93% seen once. Sequencing used naive CD8+ T cells from PBMCs. The receptor set was obtained from a man younger than 35 in good health. Some clones in this sample may be carry-over from other donors' samples. Each CDR3 is given with its conserved first and last residue. The D gene is left open where the match is weak. Only some rows state a clone size, as once, few, many or a class for expanded clones.

v_gene	j_gene	abundance	d_gene	CDR3nt	CDR3aa
TRBV28	TRBJ1-2	-	-	TGTGCCAGCAGTTTTGGGCTTGCTGATGGCTACACCTTC	CASSFGLADGYTF
TRBV13	TRBJ2-7	-	-	TGTGCCAGCAGCTCAAGGACTGAGAGCTCCTACGAGCAGTACTTC	CASSSRTESSYEQYF
TRBV28	TRBJ1-1	-	-	TGTGCCAGCAGTTTGGGCGGGATAAGCACTGAAGCTTTCTTT	CASSLGGISTEAFF
TRBV19	TRBJ2-7	-	TRBD1	TGTGCCAGTATTCCACCCTACCCCCCTGACCAGGGGGACTACGAGCAGTACTTC	CASIPPYPPDQGDYEQYF
TRBV27	TRBJ2-7	-	-	TGTGCCAGCAGTGTAGGTAGCATTTACGAGCAGTACTTC	CASSVGSIYEQYF
TRBV7-9	TRBJ1-1	-	TRBD1	TGTGCCAGCAGTCAGGGGGGAGTGAACACTGAAGCTTTCTTT	CASSQGGVNTEAFF
TRBV9	TRBJ1-2	-	-	TGTGCCAGCAGCGTAGCTACAGGCACGGATGGCTACACCTTC	CASSVATGTDGYTF
TRBV13	TRBJ2-3	-	-	TGTGCCAGCAGCTCCAGAAATGGTGGGCTCCTGGGGCCCCCAGATACGCAGTATTTT	CASSSRNGGLLGPPDTQYF
TRBV6-5	TRBJ2-1	-	-	TGTGCCAGCAGTTACAGGGTAAAATCGGGTGAGCAGTTCTTC	CASSYRVKSGEQFF
TRBV6-5	TRBJ2-1	-	TRBD2	TGTGCCAGCACCTCTTGGACTAGCGGGTTCAATGAGCAGTTCTTC	CASTSWTSGFNEQFF
TRBV14	TRBJ2-3	once	TRBD2	TGTGCCAGCAGCCAGTTAGCGGGAGGGACCACAGATACGCAGTATTTT	CASSQLAGGTTDTQYF
TRBV28	TRBJ2-7	-	TRBD2	TGTGCCAGCAGTGTCGGGACTAGCGTGACTTTAAAATACGAGCAGTACTTC	CASSVGTSVTLKYEQYF
TRBV5-6	TRBJ2-7	-	-	TGTGCCAGCAGCTTGTCCGGGAGCTCCTACGAGCAGTACTTC	CASSLSGSSYEQYF
TRBV27	TRBJ2-3	-	-	TGTGCCAGCAGCCCCAACACAGATACGCAGTATTTT	CASSPNTDTQYF
TRBV7-6	TRBJ2-7	-	-	TGTGCCAGCAGCGAATATACGGACAGTTACGAGCAGTACTTC	CASSEYTDSYEQYF
TRBV6-1	TRBJ1-1	-	-	TGTGCCAGCACGATGGGCACTGAAGCTTTCTTT	CASTMGTEAFF
TRBV27	TRBJ1-5	-	-	TGTGCCAGCAGCCCCTTGGCGAGCAATCAGCCCCAGCATTTT	CASSPLASNQPQHF
TRBV7-9	TRBJ1-5	-	-	TGTGCCAGCAGCATGGGATGGAGCAATCAGCCCCAGCATTTT	CASSMGWSNQPQHF
TRBV5-5	TRBJ2-7	-	TRBD1	TGTGCCAGCAGCTCGACAGGGCTAAGCTCCTACGAGCAGTACTTC	CASSSTGLSSYEQYF
TRBV9	TRBJ2-7	-	-	TGTGCCAGCAGCCACACTCCTAGCGCCACCACCTACGAGCAGTACTTC	CASSHTPSATTYEQYF
TRBV15	TRBJ1-1	-	-	TGTGCCACCAGTTTGGAGGGAGATACTGAAGCTTTCTTT	CATSLEGDTEAFF
TRBV4-1	TRBJ1-5	-	TRBD1	TGCGCCAGCAGCCAGGGGGTCAGGACAGGCGCGGATAGCAATCAGCCCCAGCATTTT	CASSQGVRTGADSNQPQHF
TRBV27	TRBJ2-7	-	TRBD2	TGTGCCAGCAGTTCGTCCCGACTAGCCCCAGACTACGAGCAGTACTTC	CASSSSRLAPDYEQYF
TRBV13	TRBJ1-1	-	TRBD1	TGTGCCAGCAGCATTGGACAGGGCCCTGAAGCTTTCTTT	CASSIGQGPEAFF
TRBV4-2	TRBJ2-3	-	-	TGTGCCAGCAGCCAAGCTTCAGGCGATAGAGATCATACGCAGTATTTT	CASSQASGDRDHTQYF
TRBV7-6	TRBJ2-1	-	-	TGTGCCAGCAGCTTAGTAGCCCCTGACAGAAAGACCTACAATGAGCAGTTCTTC	CASSLVAPDRKTYNEQFF
TRBV28	TRBJ2-7	-	-	TGTGCCAGCGTTTCAGGGACATCCTCCTACGAGCAGTACTTC	CASVSGTSSYEQYF
TRBV7-2	TRBJ2-3	-	TRBD2	TGTGCCAGCAGCGCAAGACTAGCGGGAGGGACCACAGATACGCAGTATTTT	CASSARLAGGTTDTQYF
TRBV6-1	TRBJ2-7	-	-	TGTGCCAGCAGTGACCCAGGATACGAGCAGTACTTC	CASSDPGYEQYF